This T cell receptor (beta chain) stems from a study of blood T cell repertoires in COVID-19. Background on the study: Samples of COVID-19 (acute and convalescent) were obtained from the United States, Italy and Spain. T cells, B-cell-depleted T cells, or PBMCs supplied cDNA or gDNA.

Between the trimmed V and J ends, which lost 7 bases and 0 bases, there was a span of 19 bases. CDR3 length: 16 residues. Germline CDR1 is LGHDT and CDR2 is YNNKEL (reference sequence). Assay used: immunoSEQ multiplex PCR; TCRdb lists only in-frame clones, some missing. The sample has 150,000 or so clones, roughly 93% seen once. This rearrangement joins TRBV3-1 (or the pseudogene TRBV3-2) to TRBJ2-7; a possible D gene is TRBD2 (9 bases). Sequencing was done on a sample of peripheral blood. This TCR came from a man younger than 30 with acute or convalescent COVID-19. CDR3 bases: TGTGCCAGCACCCCAGGGGGCGGGAGGGCCTCCTACGAGCAGTACTTC. This codes for CASTPGGGRASYEQYF.